This TCR beta chain was identified in a study of blood T cell repertoires in COVID-19. As for the study in general: PBMCs, B-cell-depleted T cells, or T cells provided the cDNA or gDNA that made up the material.

Produced via immunoSEQ multiplex PCR; TCRdb's table is partial and in-frame only. Here the sample spans roughly 220,000 clones, roughly 83% being singletons. Germline values: CDR1 GTSNPN, CDR2 SVGIG (reference sequence). This CDR3 comprises 15 residues. V lost 1 base, J lost 4 bases, and 9 bases stayed unmatched. This chain joins TRBV30 and TRBJ1-1; 7 bases match TRBD1. This receptor was identified in a woman aged 35 to 49 with acute COVID-19. Sequencing was carried out using PBMCs or T cells enriched from blood (not recorded which). CDR3 in DNA: TGTGCCTGGAGTGGACAGGGTGTCTTTACCACTGAAGCTTTCTTT. It specifies CAWSGQGVFTTEAFF.